This TCR beta chain stems from a study of technical replicates of blood from a handful of donors. Measured with immunoSEQ multiplex PCR; TCRdb has only the in-frame clones, and not every one. This sample has tens of thousands of clones; 93% occur once, and the top ten carry less than 0.3%. Germline V CDR1 and CDR2: SGDLS, YYNGEE. This CDR3 spans 16 amino acids. The trim removed 0 bases at V and 4 bases at J, leaving 7 bases unmatched. The V call is TRBV9, the J call TRBJ2-1, with 7 bases fitting TRBD1. The sample taken for sequencing was T cells isolated from PBMCs. This clonotype was obtained from a human donor in good health. Here the CDR3 reads CASSVEAGTAYNEQFF. The CDR3 DNA sequence: TGTGCCAGCAGCGTAGAGGCCGGGACAGCTTACAATGAGCAGTTCTTC.